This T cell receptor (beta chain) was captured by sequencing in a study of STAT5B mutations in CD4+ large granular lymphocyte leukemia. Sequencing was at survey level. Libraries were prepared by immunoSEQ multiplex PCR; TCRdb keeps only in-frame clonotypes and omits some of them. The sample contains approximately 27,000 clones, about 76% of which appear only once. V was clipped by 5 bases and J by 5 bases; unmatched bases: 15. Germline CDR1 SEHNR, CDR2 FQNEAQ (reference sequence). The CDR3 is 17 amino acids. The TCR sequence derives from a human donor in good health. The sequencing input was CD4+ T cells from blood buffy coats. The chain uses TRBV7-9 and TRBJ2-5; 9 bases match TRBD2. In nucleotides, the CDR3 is TGTGCCAGCAGCCTCCTCATAGGCGGGGGGGCCTTGGAGACCCAGTACTTC. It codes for CASSLLIGGGALETQYF.